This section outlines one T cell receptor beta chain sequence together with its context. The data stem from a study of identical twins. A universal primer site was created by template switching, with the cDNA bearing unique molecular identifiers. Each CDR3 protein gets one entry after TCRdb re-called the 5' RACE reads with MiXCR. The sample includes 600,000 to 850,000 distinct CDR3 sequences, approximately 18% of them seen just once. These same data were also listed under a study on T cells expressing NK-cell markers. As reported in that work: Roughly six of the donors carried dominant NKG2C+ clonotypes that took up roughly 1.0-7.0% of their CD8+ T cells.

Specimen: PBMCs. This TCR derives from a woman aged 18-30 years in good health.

The CDR3, as DNA: TGTGCCAGCTCACAAATAGGAGATGAGCAGTTCTTC. Its translation: CASSQIGDEQFF. This chain connects TRBV18 to TRBJ2-1, with no clear D. The CDR3 is made up of 12 amino acids. Deletions cut 4 bases from V and 8 bases from J, with 9 bases between. Germline CDR1 KGHSH, CDR2 LQKENI.